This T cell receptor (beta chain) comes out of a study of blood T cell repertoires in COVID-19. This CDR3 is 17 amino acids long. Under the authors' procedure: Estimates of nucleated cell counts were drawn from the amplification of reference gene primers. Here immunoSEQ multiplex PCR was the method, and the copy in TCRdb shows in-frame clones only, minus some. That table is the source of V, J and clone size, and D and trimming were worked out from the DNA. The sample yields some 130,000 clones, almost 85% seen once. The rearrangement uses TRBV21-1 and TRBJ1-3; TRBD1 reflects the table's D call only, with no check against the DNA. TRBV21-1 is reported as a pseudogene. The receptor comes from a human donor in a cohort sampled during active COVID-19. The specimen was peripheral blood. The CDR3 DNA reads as TGTGCCAGCAGCAACGGACAGGGGAGGAACTCTGGAAACACCATATATTTT. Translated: CASSNGQGRNSGNTIYF.